This T cell receptor (beta chain) is drawn from a study of cytomegalovirus exposure and HLA in healthy donors. The PCR ran on 60 Vbeta and 13 Jbeta primers. Libraries were prepared by immunoSEQ multiplex PCR; TCRdb keeps only in-frame clonotypes and omits some of them. The table includes about 120,000 clones, about 80% detected once. The CDR3 runs to 15 residues. Germline V gene sequence: CDR1 SGDLS, CDR2 YYNGEE. Trimming shortened V by 2 bases and J by 4 bases, and 12 bases separated the two germline ends. The rearrangement uses TRBV9 and TRBJ1-4, with D possibly being TRBD1 (6 bases). The receptor was derived from a man between 60 and 70 years old in good health and CMV-seropositive. The sequenced sample was PBMCs. CDR3 in amino acids: CASSVANRVNEKLFF. CDR3 DNA: TGTGCCAGCAGCGTGGCAAACAGGGTTAATGAAAAACTGTTTTTT.